The 24 T cell receptor beta chains given below trace back to one sample, sequenced in a study of T cell responses to AZD1222 COVID-19 vaccine. Profiled with immunoSEQ multiplex PCR; TCRdb holds only in-frame clones, not every one. The table shows 130,000 or so clones, with more than 70% occurring only once. The specimen comprised peripheral blood, sampled on day 0 of AZD1222 vaccination. All receptors derive from an adult in good health.

The chain links TRBV6-1 to TRBJ1-5, with D possibly TRBD1 on 5 matching bases. This CDR3 has 15 amino acids. The germline CDR1 and CDR2 sequences are MNHNS and SASEGT. V was clipped by 2 bases and J by 6 bases, with 14 bases between them. The CDR3 region is CASSELTQGGQPQHF. In DNA, the CDR3 is TGTGCCAGCAGTGAATTGACCCAGGGCGGTCAGCCCCAGCATTTT.

The CDR3 DNA is TGTGCCAGCAGCGCGACTAGCGGGGGGGCAGGGGAGCAGTTCTTC. Its translation: CASSATSGGAGEQFF. The chain couples TRBV7-2 to TRBJ2-1; 14 nucleotides line up with TRBD2. The germline V gene encodes CDR1 SGHTA and CDR2 FQGNSA. J was trimmed by 10 bases and V by 5 bases; bases with no gene match: 7. The CDR3 length is 15 residues.

The J gene is TRBJ2-3, the V gene TRBV23-1, with 13 bases matching TRBD2. TRBV23-1 is annotated as an ORF whose role is uncertain. The CDR3 has 18 amino acids. The ends lost 6 bases at V and 1 base at J; junction bases unmatched: 10. As DNA, the CDR3 is TGCGCCAGCAGGACTAGCGGGGGGTTTGCGACTGGCACAGATACGCAGTATTTT. Translating it yields CASRTSGGFATGTDTQYF.

The chain uses TRBV5-3 and TRBJ2-7; 10 bases match TRBD2. TRBV5-3 is reported as an ORF; its role is uncertain. This CDR3 spans 16 amino acids. Losses at the gene ends were 4 bases for V and 0 bases for J; bases not matched to a gene: 7. CDR3 nucleotide sequence: TGTGCCAGAAGCGCCACAACTAGCGGGAACTCCTACGAGCAGTACTTC. Translated, it gives CARSATTSGNSYEQYF.

The rearrangement joins TRBV28 to TRBJ2-7; 10 bases agree with TRBD1. Germline loops: CDR1 MDHEN, CDR2 SYDVKM. CDR3 length: 15 residues. V gave up 1 base and J gave up 9 bases; unmatched junction bases: 9. The CDR3 DNA reads as TGTGCCAGCAGTTTATTGGTCGGGACAGGGGTGGGGCAGTACTTC. Protein product: CASSLLVGTGVGQYF.

The gene calls are TRBV18 and TRBJ1-2, with D possibly being TRBD1 (6 bases). The V end was cut by 1 base, the J end by 6 bases, with 15 bases between. The CDR3 loop spans 15 amino acids. Per the germline V gene, CDR1 is KGHSH and CDR2 is LQKENI. CDR3: CASSPQDSAGDGYTF. Written as DNA, the CDR3 is TGTGCCAGCTCACCACAGGACAGCGCAGGGGATGGCTACACCTTC.

The DNA of the CDR3 is TGTGCCAGCAGCTTAGTCTTTAGCGGGGGAAGTTCAGATACGCAGTATTTT. Protein: CASSLVFSGGSSDTQYF. The J gene is TRBJ2-3, the V gene TRBV11-2; 9 bases match TRBD2. V lost 1 base, J lost 4 bases, and 9 bases stayed unmatched. Germline V CDR1 and CDR2: SGHAT, FQNNGV. This CDR3 is built from 17 residues.

The chain couples TRBV2 to TRBJ2-5; 7 bases agree with TRBD1. The germline CDR1 and CDR2 sequences are SNHLY and FYNNEI. J lost 2 bases, V lost 6 bases, and 3 bases had no gene match. The length of the CDR3 is 13 residues. The CDR3 region has the DNA TGTGCCAGCAGACCGGGACAGCAAGAGACCCAGTACTTC. It translates to CASRPGQQETQYF.

V gene TRBV7-9 combines with J gene TRBJ1-2; 7 bases fit TRBD1. This CDR3 is 13 amino acids long. The ends lost 4 bases at V and 14 bases at J; junction bases unmatched: 13. Germline CDR1 reads SEHNR; CDR2 reads FQNEAQ (reference sequence). The CDR3: CASSSTWTGLLTF. The DNA for the CDR3 is TGTGCCAGCAGCTCGACTTGGACAGGCCTTTTGACCTTC.

The chain links TRBV5-6 to TRBJ1-1, with D unclear. Trimming took off 0 bases at V and 1 base at J, with 4 bases between the two ends. This CDR3 region has 13 residues. The germline V gene encodes CDR1 SGHDT and CDR2 YYEEEE. CDR3 protein: CASSLVPNTEAFF. CDR3 bases: TGTGCCAGCAGCTTGGTCCCGAACACTGAAGCTTTCTTT.

The rearrangement links TRBV3-1 (or the pseudogene TRBV3-2) to TRBJ2-3; 7 bases agree with TRBD2. V lost 0 bases to trimming and J lost 10 bases; unmatched junction nucleotides: 10. This CDR3 contains 15 residues. Looked up from germline, CDR1 is LGHDT and CDR2 is YNNKEL (reference sequence). The CDR3 sequence is CASSQDSAGSGAQYF. CDR3 nucleotides: TGTGCCAGCAGCCAAGACTCAGCGGGGTCCGGCGCGCAGTATTTT.

CDR3 DNA: TGTGCCAGTAGTATGACGAGGGACAGGGATGGTTCACCCCTCCACTTT. Translation: CASSMTRDRDGSPLHF. The V call is TRBV19, the J call TRBJ1-6; 9 bases align to TRBD1. Germline CDR1 reads LNHDA; CDR2 reads SQIVND (reference sequence). V gave up 3 bases and J gave up 9 bases; unmatched junction bases: 9. CDR3 length equals 16 residues.

The chain links TRBV6-6 to TRBJ1-3; unclear D gene. The CDR3 loop spans 12 amino acids. V lost 6 bases and J 0 bases, leaving 3 bases between the germline ends. CDR1 and CDR2 (germline): MNHNY, SVGAGI (reference sequence). This CDR3 is CASSDSGNTIYF. In nucleotides, the CDR3 is TGTGCCAGCAGCGACTCTGGAAACACCATATATTTT.

This chain links TRBV19 with TRBJ2-7; TRBD1 agrees at 7 bases. The CDR3 loop spans 11 amino acids. Trimming at V came to 5 bases and at J to 11 bases, leaving 6 bases not matched to a gene. Germline V gives CDR1 LNHDA, CDR2 SQIVND (reference sequence). This CDR3 is CASSFGQVEYF. CDR3 DNA: TGTGCCAGTAGTTTCGGACAGGTGGAGTACTTC. The full variable domain, rest sourced from reference TRBV19 and TRBJ2-7, is DGGITQSPKYLFRKEGQNVTLSCEQNLNHDAMYWYRQDPGQGLRLIYYSQIVNDFQKGDIAEGYSVSREKKESFPLTVTSAQKNPTAFYLCASSFGQVEYFGPGTRLTVT.

V usage is TRBV4-1 and J usage is TRBJ1-2; no reliable D call. This CDR3 has 17 residues. The V and J ends lost 3 bases and 4 bases respectively, with 21 bases between them. CDR1 MGHRA and CDR2 YSYEKL come from the germline V gene. The CDR3 loop reads CASSHDRARSASYGYTF. In DNA form, the CDR3 reads TGCGCCAGCAGCCACGATCGGGCACGCTCAGCGTCCTATGGCTACACCTTC.

This sequence joins TRBV4-1 and TRBJ1-1; 12 bases are shared with TRBD1. J lost 7 bases, V lost 2 bases, and 8 bases had no gene match. This CDR3 spans 16 amino acids. Germline CDR1 MGHRA, CDR2 YSYEKL. This chain's CDR3 is CASSQRDRGLRNEAFF. The CDR3, as DNA: TGCGCCAGCAGCCAAAGGGACAGGGGGCTGAGGAATGAAGCTTTCTTT.

The chain recombines TRBV12-5 with TRBJ1-5; the match to TRBD1 covers 10 bases. This CDR3 is built from 15 residues. V lost 7 bases to trimming and J lost 5 bases; unmatched junction nucleotides: 8. The germline gives CDR1 LGHNT, CDR2 FRNRAP. The CDR3, as DNA: TGTGCTAGTGCCCGGAGACAGGGGGCCCATCAGCCCCAGCATTTT. Amino acids: CASARRQGAHQPQHF.

The gene calls are TRBV6-4 and TRBJ2-2, with a weak D call TRBD2 (6 bases). The CDR3 has 12 amino acids. The germline V and J ends were trimmed by 7 bases and 7 bases, with 10 bases remaining between them. Germline lookup yields CDR1 MRHNA and CDR2 SNTAGT. CDR3 sequence: CASTGVGGELFF. The DNA for the CDR3 is TGTGCCAGCACGGGGGTGGGCGGGGAGCTGTTTTTT.

The CDR3 protein is CSVRTSSHPDTQYF. The CDR3 DNA follows: TGCAGCGTAAGGACTAGTTCCCATCCAGATACGCAGTATTTT. This chain connects TRBV29-1 to TRBJ2-3; 7 bases fit TRBD2. Unmatched junction bases numbered 10, after V lost 6 bases and J lost 4 bases. CDR3 length: 14 amino acids. Germline loops: CDR1 SQVTM, CDR2 ANQGSEA.

V is TRBV11-2 and J is TRBJ2-3; D assignment may be TRBD1 or TRBD2 (6 bases each). CDR3 length: 15 amino acids. Looked up from germline, CDR1 is SGHAT and CDR2 is FQNNGV. V lost 1 base and J 3 bases, leaving 11 bases between the germline ends. The CDR3 nucleotides read TGTGCCAGCAGCTTAGTAGGGGGGTGGACAGATACGCAGTATTTT. Translated, it gives CASSLVGGWTDTQYF.

This clone was found once. This chain uses TRBV5-1 with TRBJ1-2; 7 nucleotides align to TRBD1. The length of the CDR3 is 14 residues. V trimming: 4 bases; J trimming: 4 bases; junction bases outside the gene matches: 7. Germline V gene lookup returns CDR1 SGHRS and CDR2 YFSETQ. DNA of the CDR3: TGCGCCAGCAGCCGACAGACAGGGAGCTATGGCTACACCTTC. Its translation: CASSRQTGSYGYTF.

V and J are TRBV4-1 and TRBJ1-3; no clear D gene. Germline values: CDR1 MGHRA, CDR2 YSYEKL. The CDR3 sequence is 16 residues long. V lost 0 bases, J lost 0 bases, and 9 bases lay in between. CDR3 in amino acids: CASSQEAGNSGNTIYF. The CDR3 bases are TGCGCCAGCAGCCAAGAGGCCGGGAACTCTGGAAACACCATATATTTT.

The chain has TRBV18 and TRBJ2-3, with a possible D match to TRBD2 (6 bases). Per germline, CDR1 KGHSH and CDR2 LQKENI. There are 16 residues in the CDR3. Trimming stripped 0 bases from V and 8 bases from J, with 18 bases between. The CDR3 DNA reads TGTGCCAGCTCACCACCGGGGGGTTACTTCGCAGGTACGCAGTATTTT. It is translated as CASSPPGGYFAGTQYF.

The rearrangement links TRBV3-1 (or the pseudogene TRBV3-2) to TRBJ2-7, with 7 positions matching TRBD1. Per the germline V gene, CDR1 is LGHDT and CDR2 is YNNKEL (reference sequence). V lost 4 bases and J lost 1; bases outside the gene matches: 1. The length of the CDR3 is 13 residues. The CDR3, as DNA: TGTGCCAGCAGCCTGACAGGGTCCTACGAGCAGTACTTC. This gives the protein CASSLTGSYEQYF.